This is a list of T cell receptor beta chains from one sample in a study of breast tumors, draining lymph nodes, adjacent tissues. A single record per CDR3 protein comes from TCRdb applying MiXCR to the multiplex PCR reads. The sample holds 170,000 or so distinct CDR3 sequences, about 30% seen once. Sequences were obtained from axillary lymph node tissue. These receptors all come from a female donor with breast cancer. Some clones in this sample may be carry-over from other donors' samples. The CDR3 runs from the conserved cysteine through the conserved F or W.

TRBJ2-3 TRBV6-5 CASRYWHQDTQYF
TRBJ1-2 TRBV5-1 CASSGRTRSYGYTF
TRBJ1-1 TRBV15 CATSRDLNTEAFF
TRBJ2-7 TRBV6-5 CASSATGEWYEQYF
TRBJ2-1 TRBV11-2 CASSLGLGHAGEEQFF
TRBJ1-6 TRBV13 CASSLGTTEKTLHF
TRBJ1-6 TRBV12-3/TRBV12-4 CASRGLENSPLHF
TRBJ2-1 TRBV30 CAWSLGVSYNEQFF
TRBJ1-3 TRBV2 CASRRDGNSGNTIYF
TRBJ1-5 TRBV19 CASSIIRGHSNQPQHF
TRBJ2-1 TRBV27 CASSLTPAPNEQFF
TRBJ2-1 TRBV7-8 CASSQRQYNEQFF
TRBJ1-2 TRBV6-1 CASSHRTGTADGYTF
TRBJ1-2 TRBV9 CASSTGTGRGYTF
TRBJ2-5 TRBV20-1 CSAHLTSPQETQYF
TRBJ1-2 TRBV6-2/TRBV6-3 CASSHYPSSYGYTF
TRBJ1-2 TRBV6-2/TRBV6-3 CASSPQALYGYTF
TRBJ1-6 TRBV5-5 CASSADRVPYNSPLHF
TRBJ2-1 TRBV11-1 CASSLAVKNEQFF
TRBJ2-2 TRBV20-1 CSASAGRASGELFF
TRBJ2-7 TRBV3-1 CASSPQGLGQYF
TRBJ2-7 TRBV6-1 CASSEALAGAHEQYF
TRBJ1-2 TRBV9 CAGSVAFSGNYGYTF
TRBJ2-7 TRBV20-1 CSASGDRAVGEQYF
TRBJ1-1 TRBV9 CASSLPPDRDSEAFF
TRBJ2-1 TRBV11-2 CASSPVAGGNNEQFF
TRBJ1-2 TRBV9 CDSTYGYAF
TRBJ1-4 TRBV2 CASSDQGTTNEKLFF
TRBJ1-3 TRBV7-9 CASSLETGTTGNTIYF
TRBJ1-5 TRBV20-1 CSASSLPGNNQPQHF
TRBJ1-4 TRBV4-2 CASSQVGQGGEKLFF
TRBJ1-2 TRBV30 CAWSVQDINDYGYTF
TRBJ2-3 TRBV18 CASSRGTPTDTQYF
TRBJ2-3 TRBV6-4 CASSDSAYTQYF
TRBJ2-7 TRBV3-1 CASSQDSGGLYEQYF
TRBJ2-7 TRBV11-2 CASSPSSGRGEQYF
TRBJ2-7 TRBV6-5 CASSYSGADEQYF
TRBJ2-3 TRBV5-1 CASSATGIIEDTQYF
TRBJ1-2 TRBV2 CATASIIAGGPYRDGYTF
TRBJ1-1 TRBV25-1 CASGGRTGGLGTEAFF
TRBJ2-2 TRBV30 CAWSPGSGNTGELFF
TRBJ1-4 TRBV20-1 CSASHRFNEKLFF
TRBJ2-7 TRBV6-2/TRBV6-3 CASRTTSSYEQYF
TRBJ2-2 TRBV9 CASSVDFGRGYTGELFF